These T cell receptor beta chains were read from a single sample in a study of Ad26.COV2.S vaccination and SARS-CoV-2 variants. Here immunoSEQ multiplex PCR was the method, and the copy in TCRdb shows in-frame clones only, minus some. The profile shows over 400,000 clones, 85% to 90% of them singletons. Here the sequenced sample was peripheral blood, taken in a trial of Ad26.COV2.S vaccine versus placebo. The receptors shown here come from a person between 18 and 60 years old who received the Ad26.COV2.S COVID-19 vaccine or a placebo. Each CDR3 is given with its conserved first and last residue. D genes are given only for firm matches. Some rows have no size entry. The others give once, few or many, or a class for an expanded clone.

clone_size j_call d_call v_call cdr3_nt cdr3_aa
few TRBJ2-7 - TRBV4-3 TGCGCCAGCAGCCCCGTTGCGAGAACCGGCTCCGAGCAGTACTTC CASSPVARTGSEQYF
- TRBJ2-3 - TRBV9 TGTGCCAGCAGCCTCGAGGGGGTTAGCACAGATACGCAGTATTTT CASSLEGVSTDTQYF
once TRBJ2-3 - TRBV28 TGTGCCAGCAGTCTAGGGGCGGAAGATACGCAGTATTTT CASSLGAEDTQYF
- TRBJ2-5 - TRBV5-6 TGTGCCAGCAGCTTGGGGGTGAGGACCCAGTACTTC CASSLGVRTQYF
- TRBJ2-5 - TRBV7-8 TGTGCCAGCAGCCAGTTGTATGGACCAGGGGTGCCCCAGTACTTC CASSQLYGPGVPQYF
- TRBJ1-5 - TRBV5-1 TGCGCCAGCAGCTTGGGGACAGTTAGCAATCAGCCCCAGCATTTT CASSLGTVSNQPQHF
- TRBJ1-4 - TRBV5-4 TGTGCCAGCAGCATCCTAGGGGAAGAAAAACTGTTTTTT CASSILGEEKLFF
- TRBJ2-4 TRBD1 TRBV3-1/TRBV3-2 TGTGCCAGCGTCGACAGGGGAGGCGGAAACATTCAGTACTTC CASVDRGGGNIQYF
- TRBJ2-3 - TRBV5-1 TGCGCCAGCAGCCCCAGGACTAACACAGATACGCAGTATTTT CASSPRTNTDTQYF
few TRBJ1-5 - TRBV19 TGTGCCAGTAGTATTTACCCTCAGCCCCAGCATTTT CASSIYPQPQHF
- TRBJ1-1 TRBD1 TRBV6-5 TGTGCCGGCGATGAGGGACAGGGTTGGACTGAAGCTTTCTTT CAGDEGQGWTEAFF
once TRBJ2-3 - TRBV11-2 TGTGCCAGCAGCATAAGGAATACGCAGTATTTT CASSIRNTQYF
- TRBJ1-1 - TRBV7-9 TGTGCCAGCAGCGTGGGACAGAACACTGAAGCTTTCTTT CASSVGQNTEAFF
- TRBJ2-1 TRBD2 TRBV7-6 TGTGCCAGCAGCGCTCCGGGACTAGTAACCCGTGAGCAGTTCTTC CASSAPGLVTREQFF